This T cell receptor beta chain was sequenced during a study of cytomegalovirus exposure and HLA in healthy donors. Profiled with immunoSEQ multiplex PCR; TCRdb holds only in-frame clones, not every one. The repertoire has some 150,000 clones, 89% of them found once; the top ten carry over 8.5%. V was pared by 6 bases and J by 3 bases, with 3 bases of the junction left unmatched. The germline V gene has CDR1 MNHNS and CDR2 SASEGT. The CDR3 loop spans 14 amino acids. This clone appeared a few times. Sequencing was performed on PBMCs. The gene calls are TRBV6-1 and TRBJ2-2, with TRBD1 matching 8 bases. This clonotype was obtained from a woman under 30 in good health and CMV-seropositive. The CDR3 bases are TGTGCCAGCAGACCGACAGGGGACACCGGGGAGCTGTTTTTT. Its translation is CASRPTGDTGELFF.